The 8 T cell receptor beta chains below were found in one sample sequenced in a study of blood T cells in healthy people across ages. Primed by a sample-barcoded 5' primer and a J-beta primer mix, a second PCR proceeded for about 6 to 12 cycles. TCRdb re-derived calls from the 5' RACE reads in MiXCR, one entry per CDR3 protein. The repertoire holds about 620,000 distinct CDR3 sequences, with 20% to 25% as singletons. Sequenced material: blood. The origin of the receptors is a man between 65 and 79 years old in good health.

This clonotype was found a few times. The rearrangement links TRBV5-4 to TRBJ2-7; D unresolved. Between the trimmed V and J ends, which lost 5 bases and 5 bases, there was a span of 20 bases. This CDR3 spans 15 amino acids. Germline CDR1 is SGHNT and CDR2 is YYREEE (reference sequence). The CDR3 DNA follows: TGTGCCAGCAGACCCTTGGGCCGTGAGGTCCACGAGCAGTACTTC. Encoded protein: CASRPLGREVHEQYF.

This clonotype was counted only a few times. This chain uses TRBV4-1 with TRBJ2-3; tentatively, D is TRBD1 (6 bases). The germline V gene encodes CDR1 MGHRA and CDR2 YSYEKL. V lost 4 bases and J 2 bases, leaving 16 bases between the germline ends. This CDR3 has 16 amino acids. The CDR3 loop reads CASSRLGQIYTDTQYF. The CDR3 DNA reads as TGCGCCAGCAGCCGTCTCGGACAGATTTACACAGATACGCAGTATTTT.

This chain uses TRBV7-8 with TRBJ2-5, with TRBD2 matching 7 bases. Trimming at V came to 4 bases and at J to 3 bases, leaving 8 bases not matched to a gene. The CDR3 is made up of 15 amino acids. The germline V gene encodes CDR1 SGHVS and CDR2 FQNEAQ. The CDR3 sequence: CASSWGGRGKETQYF. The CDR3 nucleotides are TGTGCCAGCAGCTGGGGCGGGAGAGGAAAAGAGACCCAGTACTTC. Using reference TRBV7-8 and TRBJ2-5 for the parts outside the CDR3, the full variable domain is GAGVSQSPRYKVAKRGQDVALRCDPISGHVSLFWYQQALGQGPEFLTYFQNEAQLDKSGLPSDRFFAERPEGSVSTLKIQRTQQEDSAVYLCASSWGGRGKETQYFGPGTRLLVL.

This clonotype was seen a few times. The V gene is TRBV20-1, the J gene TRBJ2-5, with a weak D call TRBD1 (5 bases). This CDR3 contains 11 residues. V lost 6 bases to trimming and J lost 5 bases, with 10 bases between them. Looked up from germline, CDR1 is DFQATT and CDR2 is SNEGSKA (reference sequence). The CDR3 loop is CSAQPGETQYF. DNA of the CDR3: TGCAGTGCCCAACCAGGGGAGACCCAGTACTTC.

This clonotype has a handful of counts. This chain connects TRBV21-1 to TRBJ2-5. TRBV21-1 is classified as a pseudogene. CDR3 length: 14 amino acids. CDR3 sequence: CASSTTGAQETQYF. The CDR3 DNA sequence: TGTGCCAGCAGCACTACCGGTGCCCAAGAGACCCAGTACTTC.

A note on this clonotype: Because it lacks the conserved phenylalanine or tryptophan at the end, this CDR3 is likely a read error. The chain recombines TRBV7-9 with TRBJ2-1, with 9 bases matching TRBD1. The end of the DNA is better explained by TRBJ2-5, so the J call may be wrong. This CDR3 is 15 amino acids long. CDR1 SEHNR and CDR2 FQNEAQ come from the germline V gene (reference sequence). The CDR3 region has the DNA TGTGCCAGCAGCGAACCGGGACAGGGAAAAGAGACCCAGTACCTC. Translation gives CASSEPGQGKETQYL.

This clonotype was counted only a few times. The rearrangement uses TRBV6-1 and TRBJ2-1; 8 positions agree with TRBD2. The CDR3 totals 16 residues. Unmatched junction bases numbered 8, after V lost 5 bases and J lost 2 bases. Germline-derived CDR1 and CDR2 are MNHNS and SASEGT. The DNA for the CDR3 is TGTGCCAGCAGTCCCACAGGCGGGAGGCCCTACAATGAGCAGTTCTTC. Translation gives CASSPTGGRPYNEQFF.

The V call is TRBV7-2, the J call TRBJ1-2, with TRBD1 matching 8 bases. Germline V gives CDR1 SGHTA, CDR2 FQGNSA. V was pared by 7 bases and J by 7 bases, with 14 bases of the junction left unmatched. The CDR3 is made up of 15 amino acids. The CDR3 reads CASTPQGEGLLGYTF. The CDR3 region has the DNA TGTGCCAGCACCCCACAGGGGGAGGGATTGCTTGGCTACACCTTC.